This T cell receptor beta chain was recovered during a study of identical twins. One entry per CDR3 protein, called by TCRdb with MiXCR from the 5' RACE reads. This table has hundreds of thousands of distinct CDR3 sequences, less than 25% appearing once. V shed 4 bases and J shed 5 bases, with 18 bases lying between them. The CDR3 extends over 16 amino acids. From germline, CDR1 is SGHRS and CDR2 YFSETQ. As regards this clonotype: Its target is not known.

Points from the study as a whole: There were fewer insertions in abundant cord blood beta clonotypes, but memory repertoires showed no such pattern.

This sample also appeared in a second study, on T cells expressing NK-cell markers.

The chain recombines TRBV5-1 with TRBJ2-2; D possibly corresponds to TRBD1 (6 bases). The clonotype originates from a woman younger than 35 in good health. The sequenced sample was PBMCs. CDR3 residues: CASSLSRGEGTGELFF. In DNA form, the CDR3 reads TGCGCCAGCAGCCTAAGCAGGGGCGAGGGAACCGGGGAGCTGTTTTTT.